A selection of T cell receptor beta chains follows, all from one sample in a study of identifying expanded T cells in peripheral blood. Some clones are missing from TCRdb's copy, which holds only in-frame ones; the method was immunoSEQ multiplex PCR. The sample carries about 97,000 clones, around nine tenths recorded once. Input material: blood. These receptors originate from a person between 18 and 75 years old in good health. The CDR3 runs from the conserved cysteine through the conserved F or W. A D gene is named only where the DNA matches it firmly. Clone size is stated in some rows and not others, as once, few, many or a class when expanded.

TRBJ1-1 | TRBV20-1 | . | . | TGCAGTGGAACGGGGAACACTGAAGCTTTCTTT | CSGTGNTEAFF
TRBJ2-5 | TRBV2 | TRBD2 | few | TGTGCCAGCAGTGAAGAGTACAGCGGGGGGGTCCAGACCCAGTACTTC | CASSEEYSGGVQTQYF
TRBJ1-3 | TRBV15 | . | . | TGTGCCACCAGCAGAGACAGGGTCTCTGGAAACACCATATATTTT | CATSRDRVSGNTIYF
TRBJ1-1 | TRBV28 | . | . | TGTGCCAGCAGTCAGGACAAAGGGTTCATGAACACTGAAGCTTTCTTT | CASSQDKGFMNTEAFF
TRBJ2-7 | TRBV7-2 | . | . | TGTGCCAGCAGCGAAACGATGGGCGAGCAGTACTTC | CASSETMGEQYF
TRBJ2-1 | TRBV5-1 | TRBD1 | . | TGCGCCAGCAGCTTGGTAGGGGGCTACAACAATGAGCAGTTCTTC | CASSLVGGYNNEQFF
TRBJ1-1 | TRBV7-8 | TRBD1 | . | TGTGCCAGCAGCGCTTACAGGGGGGACACTGAAGCTTTCTTT | CASSAYRGDTEAFF
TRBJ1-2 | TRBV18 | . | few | TGTGCCAGCCAAGCCGCCGGGGGGCCCTATGGCTACACCTTC | CASQAAGGPYGYTF
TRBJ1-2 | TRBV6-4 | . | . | TGTGCTCGAAGGGAGAGTGGGGGGCCCGATGGCTACACCTTC | CARRESGGPDGYTF
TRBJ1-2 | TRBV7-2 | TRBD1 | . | TGTGCCAGCAGCTCGAGACAGGGGCGCTATGGCTACACCTTC | CASSSRQGRYGYTF
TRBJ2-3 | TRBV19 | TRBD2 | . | TGTGCCAGTAGTATACTAGCGGGGGGGAGCACAGATACGCAGTATTTT | CASSILAGGSTDTQYF